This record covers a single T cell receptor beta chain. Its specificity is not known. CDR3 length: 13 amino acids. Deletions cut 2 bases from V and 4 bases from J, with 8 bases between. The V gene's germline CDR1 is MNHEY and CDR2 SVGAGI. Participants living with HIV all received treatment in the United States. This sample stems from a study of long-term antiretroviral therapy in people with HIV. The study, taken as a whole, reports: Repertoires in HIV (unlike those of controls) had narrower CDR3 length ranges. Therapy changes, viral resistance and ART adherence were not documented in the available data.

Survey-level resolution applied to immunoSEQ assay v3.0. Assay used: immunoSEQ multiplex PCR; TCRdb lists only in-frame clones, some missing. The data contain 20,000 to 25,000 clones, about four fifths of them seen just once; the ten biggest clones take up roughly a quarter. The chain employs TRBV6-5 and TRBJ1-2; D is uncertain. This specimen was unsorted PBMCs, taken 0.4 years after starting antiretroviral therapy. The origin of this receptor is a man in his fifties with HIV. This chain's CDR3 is CASSYIDSYGYTF. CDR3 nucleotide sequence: TGTGCCAGCAGTTACATCGACTCCTATGGCTACACCTTC.